This T cell receptor beta chain originates from a study of OX40 agonist ivuxolimab in advanced cancers. Findings of the study overall: No antigen was identified for the clonally expanded peripheral T cells.

Here immunoSEQ multiplex PCR was the method, and the copy in TCRdb shows in-frame clones only, minus some. The profile shows about 69,000 clones, 80% to 85% of them singletons. In the case of this clone: Its antigen is currently unknown.

The source was CD4+ or CD8+ T cells sorted from blood, collected in a trial of the OX40 agonist ivuxolimab. The TCR originated in an adult with an advanced solid tumor such as melanoma, head and neck, liver or kidney cancer.

CDR3 sequence: CASRGDGTNYGYTF. CDR3 DNA sequence: TGTGCCAGCAGGGGGGACGGTACTAACTATGGCTACACCTTC. The rearrangement links TRBV2 to TRBJ1-2; TRBD1 is a possible D gene (5 bases). The CDR3 has 14 residues. V lost 6 bases, J lost 0 bases, and 11 bases lay in between. Germline CDR1 is SNHLY and CDR2 is FYNNEI.